Presented here are 32 T cell receptor beta chains from one specimen sequenced in a study of blood T cell repertoires in COVID-19. Sequencing used immunoSEQ multiplex PCR; TCRdb keeps in-frame clones, though not all of them. The profile covers 250,000 to 300,000 clones, with 80% to 90% appearing a single time and around 10% taken by the ten largest. Sequencing used peripheral blood. The receptors were sampled from a woman in her seventies with acute or convalescent COVID-19.

The chain has TRBV11-2 and TRBJ2-7; D ambiguous. The CDR3 is 12 amino acids. CDR1 is SGHAT and CDR2 is FQNNGV in the germline V gene. V lost 5 bases and J 3 bases, leaving 8 bases between the germline ends. CDR3 amino acids: CASSPPNYEQYF. Here the CDR3 DNA reads TGTGCCAGCAGCCCCCCCAACTACGAGCAGTACTTC.

This clone was observed a handful of times. The chain couples TRBV7-9 to TRBJ2-7, with 7 positions matching TRBD1. Germline V gene data show CDR1 as SEHNR and CDR2 as FQNEAQ (reference sequence). The CDR3 extends over 14 amino acids. V shed 5 bases and J 6 bases; nucleotides not matched to a gene: 10. CDR3 sequence reads: CASSPRQGRSEQYF. DNA for the CDR3: TGTGCCAGCAGCCCGCGACAGGGTAGGAGCGAGCAGTACTTC.

The chain uses TRBV19 and TRBJ2-2; D is possibly TRBD2 (5 bases). Trimming removed 5 bases at V and 11 bases at J, with 15 bases between. Germline V gene data show CDR1 as LNHDA and CDR2 as SQIVND (reference sequence). The CDR3 is 13 residues long. The CDR3 nucleotides read TGTGCCAGTAGTCCCCGGGGTTTGCGCGAGCTGTTTTTT. It specifies CASSPRGLRELFF.

CDR3 sequence reads: CASSQDRPSGGIPYEQYF. CDR3 DNA sequence: TGTGCCAGCAGCCAAGATCGGCCCTCAGGGGGGATCCCCTACGAGCAGTACTTC. The chain combines TRBV4-2 with TRBJ2-7; D possibly corresponds to TRBD1 (7 bases). Germline-derived CDR1 and CDR2 are LGHNA and YNFKEQ. The CDR3 has 18 residues. Trimming removed 0 bases at V and 2 bases at J, with 20 bases between.

The CDR3 DNA sequence: TGTGCCAGCAGTGGACTAGCGGGGGGGCCGAGCGAGCAGTTCTTC. Translated: CASSGLAGGPSEQFF. This rearrangement joins TRBV2 to TRBJ2-1; 14 nucleotides match TRBD2. The V segment lost 4 bases and the J segment 10 bases; nucleotides outside the gene matches: 6. The germline V gene has CDR1 SNHLY and CDR2 FYNNEI. This CDR3 region has 15 residues.

The rearrangement uses TRBV10-3 and TRBJ2-7; 8 positions agree with TRBD2. CDR3 length: 13 amino acids. After removal of 10 bases from V and 0 bases from J, the junction contained 5 bases not matched to a gene. Germline CDR1 is ENHRY and CDR2 is SYGVKD. Here the CDR3 reads CATAGTSSYEQYF. The CDR3 bases are TGTGCCACCGCCGGGACTAGCTCCTACGAGCAGTACTTC.

The chain is built from TRBV2 and TRBJ1-5; weak D call: TRBD1 (6 bases). CDR1 and CDR2 from the germline V gene are SNHLY and FYNNEI. CDR3 length: 14 residues. The V end lost 5 bases, the J end lost 6 bases, and 14 bases lay between the germline ends. The DNA of the CDR3 is TGTGCCAGCAGTTCTACAGGGCCCCCTCAGCCCCAGCATTTT. Protein sequence: CASSSTGPPQPQHF. Complete variable domain (other parts from reference TRBV2 and TRBJ1-5): EPEVTQTPSHQVTQMGQEVILRCVPISNHLYFYWYRQILGQKVEFLVSFYNNEISEKSEIFDDQFSVERPDGSNFTLKIRSTKLEDSAMYFCASSSTGPPQPQHFGDGTRLSIL.

The chain combines TRBV6-5 with TRBJ2-7; 9 nucleotides agree with TRBD1. The CDR3 has 14 amino acids. CDR1 and CDR2 from the germline V gene are MNHEY and SVGAGI. V lost 6 bases to trimming and J lost 3 bases; unmatched junction nucleotides: 6. The DNA for the CDR3 is TGTGCCAGCAGCCTTTGGACAGGGGACTACGAGCAGTACTTC. Translating gives CASSLWTGDYEQYF.

This chain connects TRBV4-1 to TRBJ2-3; 7 nucleotides match TRBD2. Germline lookup yields CDR1 MGHRA and CDR2 YSYEKL. The CDR3 runs to 15 residues. The V gene end was trimmed by 4 bases and the J gene end by 2 bases; junction bases not matched to a gene: 6. The CDR3 DNA sequence: TGCGCCAGCAGCCTACTAGCGACGGTCACAGATACGCAGTATTTT. Translated, it gives CASSLLATVTDTQYF.

About this clone: This same CDR3 is encoded by further DNA sequences in the sample. The chain has TRBV10-1 and TRBJ1-2; D remains ambiguous. Germline CDR1 reads WNHNN; CDR2 reads SYGVQD (reference sequence). The CDR3 is 13 amino acids. Trimming took 2 bases from V and 1 from J, leaving 5 bases between them. CDR3 amino acids: CASSERDNYGYTF. In nucleotides, the CDR3 is TGCGCCAGCAGTGAGCGGGATAACTATGGCTACACCTTC.

This chain links TRBV4-2 with TRBJ2-5; a possible D gene is TRBD1 (6 bases). Germline lookup yields CDR1 LGHNA and CDR2 YNFKEQ. CDR3 length: 14 residues. With 1 base removed from V and 5 bases from J, the gap between germline ends came to 11 bases. The chain's CDR3 is CASSQGGHRETQYF. DNA of the CDR3: TGTGCCAGCAGCCAAGGGGGGCATCGGGAGACCCAGTACTTC.

The CDR3 sequence: CASRQQQNTEAFF. In nucleotides, the CDR3 is TGCGCCAGCAGACAACAGCAGAACACTGAAGCTTTCTTT. The chain employs TRBV5-1 and TRBJ1-1; D is undetermined. Germline CDR1 SGHRS, CDR2 YFSETQ. This CDR3 has 13 amino acids. V shed 5 bases and J shed 1 base, with 9 bases lying between them.

This chain uses TRBV2 with TRBJ2-3; TRBD2 aligns across 7 bases. Germline V lookup: CDR1 SNHLY, CDR2 FYNNEI. V was pared by 10 bases and J by 3 bases, with 13 bases of the junction left unmatched. There are 15 residues in the CDR3. The CDR3 region has the DNA TGTGCCACTCCCACGCGGGGGATGGAGACAGATACGCAGTATTTT. This codes for CATPTRGMETDTQYF.

The rearrangement links TRBV6-1 to TRBJ1-6; no definite D call. CDR3 length equals 17 residues. V gave up 4 bases and J gave up 1 base, with 14 bases separating them. Germline V gives CDR1 MNHNS, CDR2 SASEGT. CDR3 DNA sequence: TGTGCCAGCAGTGGCGGCGGTCCCGGGTCCTATAATTCACCCCTCCACTTT. It is translated as CASSGGGPGSYNSPLHF.

The V call is TRBV6-5, the J call TRBJ2-1, with TRBD1 matching 11 bases. There are 16 residues in the CDR3. The V segment lost 0 bases and the J segment 7 bases; nucleotides outside the gene matches: 5. The V gene's germline CDR1 is MNHEY and CDR2 SVGAGI. The CDR3 nucleotides are TGTGCCAGCAGTTACTCAGGACAGGGGGCCCTTAATGAGCAGTTCTTC. As protein: CASSYSGQGALNEQFF.

V and J are TRBV27 and TRBJ2-1; possibly TRBD1 for D (6 bases). Germline V lookup: CDR1 MNHEY, CDR2 SMNVEV (reference sequence). V lost 0 bases to trimming and J lost 6 bases, with 15 bases between them. The CDR3 has 16 amino acids. The CDR3 is CASSLSRGGSANEQFF. DNA for the CDR3: TGTGCCAGCAGTTTATCCAGGGGTGGTTCGGCCAATGAGCAGTTCTTC.

This clone was observed a single time. This chain joins TRBV5-4 and TRBJ2-7, with D possibly matching TRBD2 (6 bases). Trimming left V 0 bases short and J 4 bases short, with 14 bases between. CDR1 is SGHNT, CDR2 YYREEE, per germline (reference sequence). The CDR3 totals 15 residues. The CDR3 DNA is TGTGCCAGCAGCTTGGGAAATGCAGGGAGGTACGAGCAGTACTTC. Translated: CASSLGNAGRYEQYF.

The J gene is TRBJ1-3, the V gene TRBV6-5; D is undetermined. CDR3 length: 14 residues. Germline V gene lookup returns CDR1 MNHEY and CDR2 SVGAGI. V lost 2 bases and J 3 bases, leaving 8 bases between the germline ends. The chain's CDR3 is CASSYRGSGNTIYF. The CDR3 DNA follows: TGTGCCAGCAGTTACCGAGGAAGTGGAAACACCATATATTTT.

The chain joins TRBV5-1 to TRBJ1-1; 8 bases are shared with TRBD1. Germline V gives CDR1 SGHRS, CDR2 YFSETQ. The CDR3 spans 16 residues. V was clipped by 4 bases and J by 6 bases; unmatched bases: 14. CDR3 residues: CASSPDPNRGRAEAFF. CDR3 sequence (DNA): TGCGCCAGCAGCCCCGACCCCAACAGGGGGAGGGCTGAAGCTTTCTTT.

The chain has TRBV30 and TRBJ1-1, with D uncertain. This CDR3 has 14 residues. The V end lost 0 bases, the J end lost 5 bases, and 13 bases lay between the germline ends. Looked up from germline, CDR1 is GTSNPN and CDR2 is SVGIG (reference sequence). The chain's CDR3 is CAWSVYRGQTEAFF. DNA for the CDR3: TGTGCCTGGAGTGTATATCGGGGTCAGACTGAAGCTTTCTTT.

In DNA, the CDR3 is TGTGCCATCAGTGTAGACCGGGGTGACTCGAAACAGTACTTC. The encoded protein is CAISVDRGDSKQYF. The genes are TRBV10-3 and TRBJ2-7; maybe TRBD2 (5 bases). This CDR3 comprises 14 residues. Between the trimmed V and J ends, which lost 4 bases and 10 bases, there was a span of 20 bases. The V gene's germline CDR1 is ENHRY and CDR2 SYGVKD.

The V gene is TRBV20-1, the J gene TRBJ2-2, with 11 nucleotides matching TRBD2. The trim removed 3 bases at V and 1 base at J, leaving 4 bases unmatched. Per the germline V gene, CDR1 is DFQATT and CDR2 is SNEGSKA (reference sequence). CDR3 size: 16 residues. The CDR3 nucleotides are TGCAGTGCTAGTGCCGGACTAGCGGGGAACACCGGGGAGCTGTTTTTT. Translated: CSASAGLAGNTGELFF.

The V and J genes are TRBV5-1 and TRBJ2-1, with D perhaps TRBD2 (6 bases). Trimming shortened V by 3 bases and J by 4 bases, and 8 bases separated the two germline ends. CDR3 length: 13 amino acids. Germline CDR1 SGHRS, CDR2 YFSETQ. CDR3 protein: CASSWDFYNEQFF. Written as DNA, the CDR3 is TGCGCCAGCAGCTGGGACTTTTACAATGAGCAGTTCTTC. The whole variable domain, remainder taken from reference TRBV5-1 and TRBJ2-1, is KAGVTQTPRYLIKTRGQQVTLSCSPISGHRSVSWYQQTPGQGLQFLFEYFSETQRNKGNFPGRFSGRQFSNSRSEMNVSTLELGDSALYLCASSWDFYNEQFFGPGTRLTVL.

This rearrangement joins TRBV5-1 to TRBJ2-1; TRBD2 agrees at 10 bases. The ends lost 4 bases at V and 5 bases at J; junction bases unmatched: 6. The CDR3 sequence is 15 residues long. Germline loops: CDR1 SGHRS, CDR2 YFSETQ. CDR3 in DNA: TGCGCCAGCAGCCCCACACTAGCGGGGAACAATGAGCAGTTCTTC. This encodes CASSPTLAGNNEQFF. The full variable domain, its missing parts supplied by reference TRBV5-1 and TRBJ2-1, is KAGVTQTPRYLIKTRGQQVTLSCSPISGHRSVSWYQQTPGQGLQFLFEYFSETQRNKGNFPGRFSGRQFSNSRSEMNVSTLELGDSALYLCASSPTLAGNNEQFFGPGTRLTVL.

The rearrangement joins TRBV7-8 to TRBJ1-1, with TRBD1 matching 7 bases. The V and J ends lost 1 base and 4 bases, in that order; junction bases with no gene match: 9. The CDR3 totals 16 residues. Germline values: CDR1 SGHVS, CDR2 FQNEAQ. This chain's CDR3 is CASSLETGIGSTEAFF. The DNA of the CDR3 is TGTGCCAGCAGCTTAGAGACAGGGATCGGTAGCACTGAAGCTTTCTTT.

This rearrangement joins TRBV5-6 to TRBJ1-2; D remains unclear. Trimming took off 0 bases at V and 1 base at J, with 13 bases between the two ends. Germline-derived CDR1 and CDR2 are SGHDT and YYEEEE. This CDR3 is built from 16 residues. CDR3 DNA: TGTGCCAGCAGCTTGGTTACAGAGCAATTTAACTATGGCTACACCTTC. Translated: CASSLVTEQFNYGYTF.

This clone was detected only a few times. V is TRBV5-1 and J is TRBJ2-1; 11 bases match TRBD2. The germline V gene has CDR1 SGHRS and CDR2 YFSETQ. V trimming: 0 bases; J trimming: 4 bases; junction bases outside the gene matches: 0. This CDR3 comprises 15 residues. The CDR3 region is CASSLGLAGYNEQFF. The CDR3 nucleotides read TGCGCCAGCAGCTTGGGACTAGCGGGGTACAATGAGCAGTTCTTC.

The chain has TRBV30 and TRBJ2-3; D is unclear. V was pared by 4 bases and J by 2 bases, with 13 bases between. CDR3 length: 14 amino acids. CDR1 is GTSNPN, CDR2 SVGIG, per germline (reference sequence). DNA of the CDR3: TGTGCCTGGACCCAGGTCACCCTCACAGATACGCAGTATTTT. Its translation is CAWTQVTLTDTQYF.

The chain couples TRBV7-8 to TRBJ2-5, with D perhaps matching TRBD2 (5 bases). The germline gives CDR1 SGHVS, CDR2 FQNEAQ. V lost 5 bases and J lost 5, with 18 bases in between. The CDR3 has 15 amino acids. The CDR3 reads CASSQSGAEDETQYF. DNA for the CDR3: TGTGCCAGCAGCCAATCAGGCGCGGAGGATGAGACCCAGTACTTC. Combining the CDR3 with reference TRBV7-8 and TRBJ2-5 gives the whole variable domain GAGVSQSPRYKVAKRGQDVALRCDPISGHVSLFWYQQALGQGPEFLTYFQNEAQLDKSGLPSDRFFAERPEGSVSTLKIQRTQQEDSAVYLCASSQSGAEDETQYFGPGTRLLVL.

As regards this clone: Sequence at one end of the junction differs from germline and may be a read error. The chain is built from TRBV7-9 and TRBJ2-7; D possibly corresponds to TRBD1 (6 bases). The CDR3 is 13 amino acids. Germline lookup yields CDR1 SEHNR and CDR2 FQNEAQ (reference sequence). In DNA, the CDR3 is TGTGCCAGCAGCTGGGGGTCGGCGGACAGTACAAGTTTC. Amino acids: CASSWGSADSTSF.

The chain carries TRBV2 and TRBJ2-7; TRBD1 matches 8 bases. Germline trimming cut 5 bases from V and 3 bases from J; bases unmatched to any gene: 9. This CDR3 has 15 amino acids. Germline loops: CDR1 SNHLY, CDR2 FYNNEI. The CDR3 nucleotides read TGTGCCAGCAGTTCGCAGGGGGCGTCAAGCTACGAGCAGTACTTC. It is translated as CASSSQGASSYEQYF.

The chain links TRBV9 to TRBJ2-3; no firm D call. The germline V and J ends were trimmed by 0 bases and 0 bases, with 5 bases remaining between them. CDR3 length: 14 residues. Germline values: CDR1 SGDLS, CDR2 YYNGEE. The CDR3 loop is CASSVGLSTDTQYF. CDR3 nucleotides: TGTGCCAGCAGCGTAGGTCTTAGCACAGATACGCAGTATTTT.